A single sample is the source of the 12 T cell receptor beta chains below, sequenced in a study of cytomegalovirus exposure and HLA in healthy donors. A multiplex PCR was run with 60 Vbeta primers and 13 Jbeta primers. Assay: immunoSEQ multiplex PCR; the TCRdb copy retains only in-frame clones and omits some. The profile shows tens of thousands of clones, about 78% of them singletons. The sequencing input was PBMCs. These TCRs come from a man aged 30-40 years in good health and CMV-seropositive.

V is TRBV6-1 and J is TRBJ2-3; TRBD1 matches at 9 bases. In germline, CDR1 is MNHNS, CDR2 SASEGT. Trimming at V came to 6 bases and at J to 0 bases, leaving 1 base not matched to a gene. The CDR3 length is 14 residues. The CDR3 spells CASRQGASTDTQYF. The CDR3, as DNA: TGTGCCAGCAGACAGGGGGCTAGCACAGATACGCAGTATTTT.

The genes are TRBV12-5 and TRBJ2-5, with D tentatively TRBD1 (6 bases). Trimming pared 5 bases from V and 2 bases from J, leaving 15 bases between. This CDR3 spans 15 amino acids. Looked up from germline, CDR1 is LGHNT and CDR2 is FRNRAP. CDR3 bases: TGTGCTAGTGGTCCCGAAGGCGGACAGCAAGAGACCCAGTACTTC. This codes for CASGPEGGQQETQYF.

V gene TRBV5-1 combines with J gene TRBJ2-7; a possible D gene is TRBD2 (5 bases). The CDR3 spans 16 residues. V was shortened by 1 base and J by 0 bases, with 14 bases between the two germline ends. CDR1 and CDR2 from the germline V gene are SGHRS and YFSETQ. The DNA for the CDR3 is TGCGCCAGCAGCTTGCTGGCTAGCACACTCTCCTACGAGCAGTACTTC. It specifies CASSLLASTLSYEQYF. The complete variable domain, with remaining parts taken from reference TRBV5-1 and TRBJ2-7, reads KAGVTQTPRYLIKTRGQQVTLSCSPISGHRSVSWYQQTPGQGLQFLFEYFSETQRNKGNFPGRFSGRQFSNSRSEMNVSTLELGDSALYLCASSLLASTLSYEQYFGPGTRLTVT.

The chain combines TRBV28 with TRBJ2-2; a weak D match, TRBD1 (6 bases). V dropped 3 bases and J dropped 6 bases, with 20 bases sitting between them. This CDR3 is 17 amino acids long. Looked up from germline, CDR1 is MDHEN and CDR2 is SYDVKM. The CDR3, as DNA: TGTGCCAGCAGTTTTAGTCAGGGGAGCGGTATGGCCGGGGAGCTGTTTTTT. Translating gives CASSFSQGSGMAGELFF.

The chain joins TRBV28 to TRBJ2-7, with 10 nucleotides matching TRBD1. Germline V gives CDR1 MDHEN, CDR2 SYDVKM. V shed 6 bases, J shed 6 bases, and the junction held 8 bases outside the gene matches. The CDR3 is 14 amino acids. CDR3 DNA sequence: TGTGCCAGCAGGTGGGGGACAGGGGTGACCGAGCAGTACTTC. Translation: CASRWGTGVTEQYF.

This clone showed up just a few times. This chain uses TRBV6-1 with TRBJ1-4; the D gene is possibly TRBD1 (6 bases). Trimming removed 4 bases from V and 8 bases from J, with 17 bases in between. The CDR3 is 15 residues long. The germline CDR1 and CDR2 sequences are MNHNS and SASEGT. The CDR3 bases are TGTGCCAGCAGTGGGGGGTCCAGGGGAGGGGAAAAACTGTTTTTT. It is translated as CASSGGSRGGEKLFF.

This clone was counted between two and nine times. The rearrangement links TRBV6-4 to TRBJ2-3; TRBD2 agrees at 10 bases. Unmatched junction bases numbered 5, after V lost 2 bases and J lost 6 bases. The CDR3 is 15 residues long. Germline V lookup: CDR1 MRHNA, CDR2 SNTAGT. CDR3 coding DNA: TGTGCCAGCAGTGACAGCGGGGGGGCCGCTGATACGCAGTATTTT. It is translated as CASSDSGGAADTQYF.

The chain couples TRBV27 to TRBJ1-2; possibly TRBD1 for D (5 bases). The CDR3 extends over 15 amino acids. V shed 0 bases and J shed 5 bases, with 13 bases lying between them. Germline assignment: CDR1 MNHEY and CDR2 SMNVEV (reference sequence). The CDR3 region has the DNA TGTGCCAGCAGTTTATCGGGGGGTTTAGGTTATGGCTACACCTTC. This codes for CASSLSGGLGYGYTF.

This chain connects TRBV6-5 to TRBJ1-2; tentatively, D is TRBD1 (5 bases). Trimming took 2 bases from V and 6 from J, leaving 16 bases between them. The CDR3 is 15 amino acids. In germline, CDR1 is MNHEY, CDR2 SVGAGI. CDR3: CASSYAPWRGDGYTF. Here the CDR3 DNA reads TGTGCCAGCAGTTACGCCCCTTGGAGGGGAGATGGCTACACCTTC.

This chain connects TRBV5-4 to TRBJ2-3; D possibly corresponds to TRBD2 (6 bases). Trimming left V 6 bases short and J 4 bases short, with 6 bases between. This CDR3 is built from 11 residues. Germline CDR1 is SGHNT and CDR2 is YYREEE (reference sequence). In DNA form, the CDR3 reads TGTGCCAGCACGGGGGCAGATACGCAGTATTTT. Encoded protein: CASTGADTQYF.

V and J are TRBV7-2 and TRBJ1-6, with D unclear. The CDR3 runs to 14 residues. CDR1 and CDR2 from the germline V gene are SGHTA and FQGNSA. The V and J ends lost 1 base and 8 bases respectively, with 9 bases between them. DNA of the CDR3: TGTGCCAGCAGCTTAGACATCTCATATTCACCCCTCCACTTT. It yields the protein CASSLDISYSPLHF.

This clone was seen a handful of times. The gene calls are TRBV7-9 and TRBJ2-7, with D tentatively TRBD1 (7 bases). CDR3 length: 14 amino acids. Trimming cost V 5 bases and J 0 bases, with 11 bases left between them. Looked up from germline, CDR1 is SEHNR and CDR2 is FQNEAQ (reference sequence). The CDR3 bases are TGTGCCAGCAGCCCTCAGGGGGGCTCCTACGAGCAGTACTTC. As protein: CASSPQGGSYEQYF. Using reference TRBV7-9 and TRBJ2-7 for the parts outside the CDR3, the full variable domain is DTGVSQNPRHKITKRGQNVTFRCDPISEHNRLYWYRQTLGQGPEFLTYFQNEAQLEKSRLLSDRFSAERPKGSFSTLEIQRTEQGDSAMYLCASSPQGGSYEQYFGPGTRLTVT.